These 4 T cell receptor beta chains originate from one sample sequenced in a study of cytomegalovirus exposure and HLA in healthy donors. 60 Vbeta and 13 Jbeta primers were used in PCR. Generated by immunoSEQ multiplex PCR, the TCRdb table keeps only in-frame clones and is missing some. This table holds over 80,000 clones, about 70% found once. The specimen sequenced was PBMCs. All receptors come from a middle-aged man in good health and CMV-seronegative.

The genes are TRBV27 and TRBJ2-5, with 8 bases lining up with TRBD1. Gene TRBJ2-7 matches the end of the DNA better, so the J call may be wrong. Germline V gene lookup returns CDR1 MNHEY and CDR2 SMNVEV (reference sequence). CDR3 length equals 15 residues. Here the CDR3 reads CASSFRTGLLYEQYF. As DNA, the CDR3 is TGTGCCAGCAGTTTTCGGACAGGGCTTCTCTACGAGCAGTACTTC.

This chain links TRBV7-2 with TRBJ1-5; 7 bases agree with TRBD1. Germline CDR1 and CDR2: SGHTA and FQGNSA. The J segment lost 4 bases and the V segment lost 4 bases, leaving 7 bases of the junction unmatched. This CDR3 spans 15 amino acids. The CDR3: CASSSRQGGNQPQHF. CDR3 nucleotides: TGTGCCAGCAGCTCCCGACAGGGTGGTAATCAGCCCCAGCATTTT.

This chain uses TRBV6-5 with TRBJ1-2; tentatively, D is TRBD1 (6 bases). The CDR3 sequence is 14 residues long. V lost 6 bases and J lost 6, with 17 bases in between. Germline CDR1 is MNHEY and CDR2 is SVGAGI. The CDR3 region is CASSPLRTENGYTF. In DNA, the CDR3 is TGTGCCAGCAGCCCCCTCAGGACAGAGAATGGCTACACCTTC.

The J gene is TRBJ2-5, the V gene TRBV18; weak D call: TRBD1 (5 bases). The germline CDR1 and CDR2 sequences are KGHSH and LQKENI. V gave up 3 bases and J gave up 4 bases, with 12 bases separating them. CDR3 length equals 14 residues. The CDR3 spells CASSPPDSLETQYF. CDR3 DNA: TGTGCCAGCTCACCTCCAGACAGTTTAGAGACCCAGTACTTC.